This T cell receptor beta chain stems from a study of cytomegalovirus exposure and HLA in healthy donors (dated by TCRdb to 2017 to 2019). General notes on the study: According to an earlier analysis of a few hundred of the donors, about 180 million T cells yielded 100 million or so unique TCR beta sequences and less than 300 Gb of sequence data. On average, roughly 200,000 unique TCR beta nucleotide sequences were sequenced per donor among fewer than 500 genotyped donors of the cohort, with approximately 18% of those sequences being non-productive. Because of strong linkage in the cohort, roughly 5 DR-DQ haplotypes were treated as single units for association and clustering. Rather than drawing on any new phenotypic data, the later analysis identified candidate immune exposures from TCR beta sequences and the way those sequences occurred across donors. An early release that covered fewer than 800 HLA-typed donors contained approximately 290 gigabases of sequencing data and approximately 85 million unique TCR sequences. A later analysis re-analyzed previously published TCR beta repertoires from roughly 600 donors and added high-resolution HLA genotyping to study TCR occurrence patterns. Typing coverage differed by locus: A, B, C, DRB1 and DQB1 were typed in about 629-630 donors, DQA1 in about 550, DPA1 in around 610, and DPB1 in 400 to 490. The study aimed to test whether signatures of past pathogen exposure could be identified by cataloging public T cell receptors. Besides the first cohort of about 730 subjects, a separate validation cohort made up of over 95 different subjects was used. To predict cytomegalovirus infection status, the study combined high-throughput TCR immunosequencing, statistical association of individual TCRs with disease status, and machine learning. An earlier analysis of around 580 of the donors used high-throughput TCR beta sequencing to judge whether each TCR beta V gene segment behaved as functional or pseudogenic. Donor age, sex, ethnicity and CMV serostatus were collected together with the repertoire data. The study used immunosequencing to profile the T cell repertoires of 666 subjects and linked those repertoires to cytomegalovirus serostatus. All discovery cohort repertoires had been generated on a single sequencing platform. HLA typing included class I and class II loci at four-digit resolution. Genome-wide SNP genotypes for about 65% of the 666 donors were used in a later genetic analysis, which treated that subset as a discovery cohort. Of the roughly 390 genotyped donors, approximately 83% fell in the genetic ancestry cluster associated with self-reported Caucasian donors. The research as a whole found: The presence/absence analyses assumed that sequencing depth was roughly uniform across donors, and that assumption may not be true. Cytomegalovirus status was reported to be diagnosed by the classifier with high specificity and sensitivity in both the original and validation cohorts. Some IMGT-functional V segments, including TRBV6-2 and TRBV6-3, could not be distinguished by the 87-base-pair reads and were therefore excluded. The authors suggested that the approach could potentially be extended to other disease states and immunological phenotypes. In vitro tests confirmed that a few of the cytomegalovirus-associated TCR beta chains recognize cytomegalovirus antigens. The sequencing pipeline was judged likely to have produced a cluster of highly shared sequence variants as a technical artifact. While some public TCRs were present in many individuals, most TCR sequences turned up only very rarely across donors. A further reported finding was that TCR beta sequences accurately predicted the HLA-A and HLA-B alleles for most subjects in the first cohort. Assigning TCR associations to individual alleles was difficult when HLA alleles, especially DR and DQ, strongly co-occurred. A later analysis found that TCR association rates varied across HLA loci, with DRB1 alleles showing the most associated TCRs and HLA-C alleles the fewest. Several of the top co-occurrence clusters appeared to be linked to parvovirus B19, influenza, CMV and Epstein-Barr virus, according to a later analysis. Correlated functional status among segregating V segments might reflect linkage disequilibrium, but an unknown experimental factor could not be ruled out. In a later genetic analysis, a missense DCLRE1C variant was associated with V-gene and J-gene trimming of TCR beta chains, and the association was replicated in an independent cohort. In an earlier analysis of around 500 of the donors, most TCR beta V segments appeared in productive rearrangements about 87% or about 30% of the time, broadly matching IMGT annotations. CMV serostatus was the only immune exposure information available for the cohort. A later analysis associated approximately 17,000 TCR beta sequences with specific HLA alleles at a false discovery rate of 0.05. A later genetic analysis reported fewer N-insertions in productive TCRs among donors in an Asian-associated ancestry cluster than the approximately 700-donor mean. HLA typing was unavailable for some donors at each locus, so association tests used only the typed subset. The study listed approximately 160 TCR beta chains as associated with cytomegalovirus. Only TCR beta chains were sequenced in this cohort, and the absence of alpha or paired-chain data limited detectable features. A later analysis found that most CMV-associated TCR beta chains appeared HLA-restricted, with HLA associations seemingly driven largely by CMV exposure. Compared with equally common non-associated chains, HLA-associated TCR beta chains in a later analysis were more clonally expanded and had lower generation probabilities. Fewer than 20 rarely observed V segments, including chromosome 9 orphons, were excluded from the earlier analysis of several hundred of the donors because counts were too low.

Based on the germline V gene (reference sequence), the CDR1 and CDR2 sequences are SEHNR and FQNEAQ. The CDR3 holds 15 amino acids from the cysteine to the phenylalanine. The only DNA kept is the CDR3, 45 bases in frame from the first base. V is trimmed back by 1 base and J by 5 bases, and the junction contains 6 bases that no gene match accounts for. This clone appeared a few times. Its specific antigen is unknown. Base quality data are lacking; no much larger clone is found one base away. The cohort consisted of some 730 healthy bone marrow donors. Cohort members were all nominally healthy when sampled, although unrecorded immune exposures were likely present. The donor was CMV seronegative and belonged to the group of around 350 seronegative cohort members. A peripheral blood sample was provided by each donor, and peripheral blood mononuclear cells were used for TCR beta sequencing. The Qiagen DNeasy Blood Extraction Kit was used to extract genomic DNA from the blood cell samples.

Libraries were built with the immunoSEQ multiplex PCR assay. For the multiplex PCR, a mixture combining 60 forward primers for TCR Vbeta segments and 13 reverse primers for TCR Jbeta segments was used. The CDR3 region of rearranged TCR beta genes was amplified from genomic DNA by a multiplex PCR assay. The amplified TCR beta libraries were sequenced on the Illumina HiSeq System as 87-base-pair reads. Per the source publication's procedure: Across the 600 to 700 repertoires, a later analysis counted approximately 75 million unique TCR beta chains, roughly 11 million of which were shared by at least two donors. Raw reads were error-corrected and collapsed into unique sequences by a nearest-neighbor algorithm in which closely related sequences were merged to remove PCR and sequencing errors. CDR3 sequences were aligned to IMGT reference sequences to assign V, D and J gene segments. For a sequence to be retained, a match of at least six nucleotides to both a V gene segment and a J gene segment was required. Rearrangements were classified as productive when the CDR3 lacked stop codons and remained in frame with V and J, and all other rearrangements were classified as non-productive. Following IMGT convention, CDR3 was defined as the stretch from the second conserved V-encoded cysteine to the conserved J-encoded phenylalanine. In an earlier analysis of 550 to 650 of the donors, sequences lacking an unambiguous match to a single V gene segment were excluded. An earlier analysis of over 450 of the donors classified V segments as functional when productive rearrangements were above 56.7% and as segregating when the standard deviation between donors was above 5%. A statistical classification framework was developed to diagnose cytomegalovirus status using the catalog of TCR beta chain sequences. V and J gene assignment, in a later analysis, came from comparing TCR nucleotide sequences with IMGT/GENE-DB human TR gene sequences. The TCRdist pipeline was used in a later analysis to assign CDR3 sequences and most-parsimonious VDJ recombination scenarios. In a later analysis, every TCR beta chain was defined by the combination of its CDR3 amino acid sequence and its V-gene family, and reads without a unique V-gene family were dropped. As a way to deal with suspected cross-contamination and a sequencing artifact, a later analysis dropped over 550 nucleotide sequences that were highly shared and had low generation probability. In a later analysis, a clonal expansion index for each public chain was calculated from normalized within-repertoire ranks of inferred template counts. A later analysis computed generation probabilities with a VDJ recombination model fitted to out-of-frame rearrangements, and checked the results against IGoR. In a later analysis, hypergeometric tests were used to score TCR-TCR, TCR-HLA and TCR-CMV co-occurrence, with a repertoire-size bias correction applied to TCR pairs. False discovery rates were estimated in a later analysis by permuting HLA or CMV assignments 20 times. A later analysis grouped co-occurring TCRs with DBSCAN, adding TCRdist sequence similarity when clustering within HLA-allele-positive subsets. Repertoires with fewer than 30,000 or more than 120,000 public chains, plus five repertoires with anomalous nucleotide sharing, were excluded from co-occurrence clustering. In its TCRdb copy, this immuneACCESS table keeps in-frame sequences only and misses some clones. Where compared with another copy, unresolved V genes explain less than half of these, and the others have no known cause. The DNA gave D and trimming, while V, J and clone size come from that table. Within this sample are 95,000 to 100,000 clones, with 76% of them counted one time only. The ten most abundant clones make up approximately 2% of the sample.

The sample comprised PBMCs. The sequence derives from a man aged 40-55 years in good health and CMV-seronegative. The chain is encoded by TRBV7-9 joined to TRBJ2-5, with 8 central nucleotides matching TRBD2. The CDR3: CASSLGTGLGETQYF. The DNA sequence reads TGTGCCAGCAGCTTAGGAACGGGACTAGGGGAGACCCAGTACTTC.